Listed here are 23 T cell receptor beta chains from one sample, sequenced in a study of T cells in Graves' hyperthyroidism and ophthalmopathy. RNA transcripts yielded amplified TCR beta CDR3 regions. RT-PCR in the first round (using the HTBI primer set) targeted the TCR CDR3. TCRdb re-called the multiplex PCR reads with MiXCR, one entry per CDR3 protein. Of 600,000 or so distinct CDR3 sequences listed, roughly 14% are singletons. The material sequenced was blood. The receptors shown here come from a woman aged 45-65 years with Graves' ophthalmopathy.

In its sample, this clonotype was seen many times. The chain couples TRBV20-1 to TRBJ2-5; TRBD2 agrees at 10 bases. The junction had 7 bases not matched to a gene; V was cut back by 6 bases and J by 0 bases. Germline V gene sequence: CDR1 DFQATT, CDR2 SNEGSKA (reference sequence). The CDR3 is 15 amino acids. The chain's CDR3 is CSARGTSENQETQYF. DNA of the CDR3: TGCAGTGCAAGGGGGACTAGCGAGAACCAAGAGACCCAGTACTTC.

The rearrangement joins TRBV4-3 to TRBJ2-7; 9 bases are a match to TRBD2. This CDR3 has 23 amino acids. V lost 0 bases, J lost 1 base, and 25 bases stayed unmatched. In germline, CDR1 is LGHNA, CDR2 YSLEER. The CDR3 nucleotides are TGCGCCAGCAGCCAAGAAATTTTGTCAGTACGAGGAGGCGCGGGAGGGCCTTCCTACGAGCAGTACTTC. Translation: CASSQEILSVRGGAGGPSYEQYF.

V is TRBV28 and J is TRBJ1-6; 8 bases fit TRBD1. The CDR3 contains 16 residues. Germline trimming cut 4 bases from V and 7 bases from J; bases unmatched to any gene: 9. Germline V gene sequence: CDR1 MDHEN, CDR2 SYDVKM. The CDR3 region has the DNA TGTGCCAGCAGTTATCTCGGACAGGGAGTGAATTCACCCCTCCACTTT. It encodes CASSYLGQGVNSPLHF.

This clonotype has a count of ten or more. V gene TRBV11-1 combines with J gene TRBJ2-7; 8 positions match TRBD1. Germline loops: CDR1 SGHAT, CDR2 FQDESV (reference sequence). V gave up 5 bases and J gave up 3 bases; unmatched junction bases: 9. This CDR3 has 15 amino acids. CDR3 protein: CASSARQGKGYEQYF. Here the CDR3 DNA reads TGTGCCAGCAGCGCAAGACAGGGGAAAGGCTACGAGCAGTACTTC.

The genes are TRBV20-1 and TRBJ2-2, with D possibly being TRBD1 (6 bases). Looked up from germline, CDR1 is DFQATT and CDR2 is SNEGSKA (reference sequence). This CDR3 has 15 residues. With 0 bases removed from V and 3 bases from J, the gap between germline ends came to 11 bases. The CDR3 is CSARDLGHYTGELFF. The DNA for the CDR3 is TGCAGTGCTAGAGATCTGGGACACTACACCGGGGAGCTGTTTTTT.

In this sample, this clonotype turned up a few times. The chain employs TRBV9 and TRBJ2-1; D unresolved. Germline CDR1 is SGDLS and CDR2 is YYNGEE. The CDR3 contains 15 residues. Trimming removed 3 bases at V and 6 bases at J, with 16 bases between. CDR3 nucleotides: TGTGCCAGCAGCGGACGACGGACCCACGGCAATGAGCAGTTCTTC. Amino acids: CASSGRRTHGNEQFF.

This clonotype was detected ten times or more. The V and J genes are TRBV12-3 or TRBV12-4 and TRBJ2-1; no firm D call. The V end was cut by 2 bases, the J end by 12 bases, with 26 bases between. The CDR3 spans 17 residues. The CDR3 nucleotides are TGTGCCAGCAGTTTATTATTAGGTGGGAACAACCCAATGGTGCAGTTCTTC. It yields the protein CASSLLLGGNNPMVQFF.

Note on this clonotype: A read error may explain this, as a much larger clone is one base away. CDR3 nucleotides: TGTGCCAGCAGTTTAGGGACAGGGAGATACCGGAAGCTGTTTTTT. Translated, it gives CASSLGTGRYRKLFF. This sequence joins TRBV28 and TRBJ1-1; 9 positions agree with TRBD1. The DNA end is a closer match to TRBJ2-2, so the J assignment may be wrong. Germline CDR1 reads MDHEN; CDR2 reads SYDVKM. CDR3 size: 15 residues.

This clonotype appeared many times. The V call is TRBV28, the J call TRBJ1-4, with a possible D match to TRBD1 (5 bases). This CDR3 has 16 amino acids. Per germline, CDR1 MDHEN and CDR2 SYDVKM. Between the trimmed V and J ends, which lost 5 bases and 6 bases, there was a span of 19 bases. The CDR3 DNA sequence: TGTGCCAGCAGTCCCCACGTTGGGGGAGGGCATGAAAAACTGTTTTTT. It translates to CASSPHVGGGHEKLFF.

This clonotype was detected ten times or more. The chain employs TRBV20-1 and TRBJ2-7, with 7 bases lining up with TRBD1. The V gene end was trimmed by 6 bases and the J gene end by 7 bases; junction bases not matched to a gene: 9. The CDR3 is made up of 12 amino acids. CDR1 and CDR2 (germline): DFQATT, SNEGSKA (reference sequence). In nucleotides, the CDR3 is TGCAGTGCAGAGGACAGGCCCAGGGAGCAGTACTTC. Its protein is CSAEDRPREQYF.

This clonotype has ten or more counts. CDR3 sequence: CASSLTVGITYNEQFF. In nucleotides, the CDR3 is TGCGCCAGCAGCTTGACGGTGGGGATAACCTACAATGAGCAGTTCTTC. The chain has TRBV5-1 and TRBJ2-1; no reliable D call. Trimming removed 1 base from V and 2 bases from J, with 13 bases in between. Germline V gene lookup returns CDR1 SGHRS and CDR2 YFSETQ. CDR3 length: 16 residues.

This clonotype was recorded many times. The rearrangement links TRBV5-5 to TRBJ2-5; the D is unclear. Germline CDR1 reads SGHKS; CDR2 reads YYEKEE (reference sequence). This CDR3 spans 13 amino acids. Trimming stripped 1 base from V and 5 bases from J, with 9 bases between. CDR3 amino acids: CASSLLRLETQYF. CDR3 coding DNA: TGTGCCAGCAGCTTGCTGAGGTTGGAGACCCAGTACTTC. Looking up the rest from reference TRBV5-5 and TRBJ2-5 gives the full variable domain: DAGVTQSPTHLIKTRGQQVTLRCSPISGHKSVSWYQQVLGQGPQFIFQYYEKEERGRGNFPDRFSARQFPNYSSELNVNALLLGDSALYLCASSLLRLETQYFGPGTRLLVL.

This clonotype appeared many times. The chain carries TRBV7-9 and TRBJ1-1, with a possible D match to TRBD1 (6 bases). CDR3 length equals 13 residues. V gave up 8 bases and J gave up 1 base, with 11 bases separating them. The V gene's germline CDR1 is SEHNR and CDR2 FQNEAQ (reference sequence). The CDR3: CASSQGSNTEAFF. The CDR3 DNA sequence: TGTGCCAGCTCACAGGGATCGAACACTGAAGCTTTCTTT.

The rearrangement joins TRBV28 to TRBJ2-5; D not certain. Germline V gives CDR1 MDHEN, CDR2 SYDVKM. With 2 bases removed from V and 7 bases from J, the gap between germline ends came to 11 bases. CDR3 length: 13 amino acids. As DNA, the CDR3 is TGTGCCAGCAGTTTAACGCAGTCCCGGACCCAGTACTTC. Translation: CASSLTQSRTQYF.

The chain employs TRBV19 and TRBJ2-7; D is perhaps TRBD2 (5 bases). Germline V gives CDR1 LNHDA, CDR2 SQIVND (reference sequence). The CDR3 has 14 amino acids. Trimming removed 5 bases from V and 6 bases from J, with 17 bases in between. CDR3 DNA sequence: TGTGCCAGTAGTTCCCGGACTGGAATCTCCGAGCAGTACTTC. This codes for CASSSRTGISEQYF.

This clonotype came up many times. V gene TRBV27 combines with J gene TRBJ2-1; 7 nucleotides line up with TRBD2. Trimming at V came to 5 bases and at J to 4 bases, leaving 8 bases not matched to a gene. The CDR3 runs 15 residues. CDR1 is MNHEY and CDR2 is SMNVEV in the germline V gene (reference sequence). CDR3 region: CASSMGGSSYNEQFF. The CDR3 nucleotides are TGTGCCAGCAGTATGGGCGGGAGTAGTTACAATGAGCAGTTCTTC.

This clonotype was found many times. This chain links TRBV3-1 with TRBJ1-1; the D is unclear. Germline V gene data show CDR1 as LGHDT and CDR2 as YNNKEL (reference sequence). Trimming removed 4 bases at V and 9 bases at J, with 15 bases between. This CDR3 spans 13 amino acids. In nucleotides, the CDR3 is TGTGCCAGCAGCCGCATCGGCGGGAGAAAAGCTTTCTTT. It translates to CASSRIGGRKAFF. The complete variable domain, with remaining parts taken from reference TRBV3-1 and TRBJ1-1, reads DTAVSQTPKYLVTQMGNDKSIKCEQNLGHDTMYWYKQDSKKFLKIMFSYNNKELIINETVPNRFSPKSPDKAHLNLHINSLELGDSAVYFCASSRIGGRKAFFGQGTRLTVV.

Ten or more counts support this clonotype. V usage is TRBV7-2 and J usage is TRBJ2-3; D may match TRBD1 or TRBD2 (5 bases each). Germline CDR1 reads SGHTA; CDR2 reads FQGNSA. The ends were cut back, 5 bases at V and 3 bases at J, with 15 bases in the middle. The CDR3 has 15 residues. The CDR3 DNA reads TGTGCCAGCAGCCAGATGGCTTGGGGGACAGATACGCAGTATTTT. Protein: CASSQMAWGTDTQYF. Combining the CDR3 with reference TRBV7-2 and TRBJ2-3 gives the whole variable domain GAGVSQSPSNKVTEKGKDVELRCDPISGHTALYWYRQSLGQGLEFLIYFQGNSAPDKSGLPSDRFSAERTGGSVSTLTIQRTQQEDSAVYLCASSQMAWGTDTQYFGPGTRLTVL.

On this clonotype itself: This may come from a read error, since a much larger clone is one base off. The rearrangement joins TRBV27 to TRBJ2-1; 7 nucleotides line up with TRBD1. Germline CDR1 MNHEY, CDR2 SMNVEV (reference sequence). The junction had 9 bases not matched to a gene; V was cut back by 5 bases and J by 8 bases. This CDR3 is built from 14 residues. In nucleotides, the CDR3 is TGTGCCAGCAGTCCGACAGGGTGGGACGATGAGCAGTTCTTC. Its protein product is CASSPTGWDDEQFF.

This clonotype has at least ten counts. This sequence joins TRBV20-1 and TRBJ2-7; no clear D. Trimming pared 3 bases from V and 3 bases from J, leaving 9 bases between. CDR3 size: 12 residues. From germline, CDR1 is DFQATT and CDR2 SNEGSKA (reference sequence). The CDR3 DNA sequence: TGCAGTGCTAGTCCTGGGGTCTACGAGCAGTACTTC. As protein: CSASPGVYEQYF.

At least ten counts were recorded for this clonotype. The chain uses TRBV28 and TRBJ2-1; TRBD2 aligns across 14 bases. V lost 5 bases, J lost 0 bases, and 3 bases stayed unmatched. Germline V CDR1 and CDR2: MDHEN, SYDVKM. The CDR3 is made up of 17 amino acids. CDR3 amino acids: CASSLGLAGVSYNEQFF. In DNA form, the CDR3 reads TGTGCCAGCAGTCTGGGACTAGCGGGAGTCTCCTACAATGAGCAGTTCTTC.

The CDR3 is CASSPSPGHLNTEAFF. In nucleotides, the CDR3 is TGTGCCAGCAGCCCATCGCCGGGACATTTGAACACTGAAGCTTTCTTT. The gene calls are TRBV2 and TRBJ1-1, with D perhaps TRBD1 (6 bases). Germline-derived CDR1 and CDR2 are SNHLY and FYNNEI. The germline V and J ends were trimmed by 6 bases and 0 bases, with 17 bases remaining between them. This CDR3 is 16 amino acids long.

In its sample, this clonotype was seen once. This may be a read error: a much more frequent sequence differs by one nucleotide. The chain is built from TRBV28 and TRBJ2-5; no clear D. Germline assignment: CDR1 MDHEN and CDR2 SYDVKM. V shed 8 bases and J shed 2 bases, with 9 bases lying between them. The CDR3 is made up of 12 amino acids. CDR3 region: CASGPTQETQYF. CDR3 bases: TGTGCCAGCGGACCGACGCAAGAGACCCAGTACTTC.